This T cell receptor beta chain was documented in a study of spatial heterogeneity in lung cancer. The time point: sample taken at primary tumor resection. The donors were 55 to 85 patients with non-small cell lung cancer that was early-stage and untreated. This clonotype has ten or more counts. Carried by each TCR cDNA molecule was a unique molecular identifier. TCRdb reprocessed the 5' RACE reads via MiXCR and lists one record per CDR3 protein. The table has around 4,000 distinct CDR3 sequences, approximately 9% seen once; the top ten hold approximately 6.9%. Germline lookup yields CDR1 SGHTA and CDR2 FQGNSA. V dropped 4 bases and J dropped 5; count of bases not matched to a gene: 7. The CDR3 extends over 14 amino acids.

This chain uses TRBV7-2 with TRBJ1-1, with 7 positions matching TRBD1. The sample was normal lung tissue next to the tumor, taken at surgery. The receptor comes from a female donor with early-stage non-small cell lung cancer. DNA of the CDR3: TGTGCCAGCAGCTCAGGAGGGGGCTGGACTGAAGCTTTCTTT. Encoded protein: CASSSGGGWTEAFF.